The 18 T cell receptor beta chains below all came from one sample that was sequenced in a study of T cells after yellow fever vaccination (dated by TCRdb to about 2019). Reading the label with the study, this specimen's treatment or condition is: live attenuated yellow fever vaccine strain. Library preparation employed 5' RACE. Reads for this sample came from an Illumina HiSeq 2500. TCRdb reworked the public reads: Q25 trimming with fastp, MiXCR clone assembly, productive beta chains retained. When rows share a CDR3 protein, they turn into one entry using the most common DNA and genes. This sample is represented by just under 600,000 distinct CDR3 sequences; about 13% of them were singletons. The ten biggest clones cover about 14% of the sample. The specimen comprised PBMCs, sampled on the day of the yellow fever booster vaccination. Receptors originate from a man younger than 45 who received the YFV17D yellow fever vaccine.

The chain has TRBV19 and TRBJ1-1; TRBD1 matches at 9 bases. Germline CDR1 is LNHDA and CDR2 is SQIVND (reference sequence). This CDR3 region has 14 residues. Trimming at V came to 5 bases and at J to 10 bases, leaving 11 bases not matched to a gene. The CDR3 reads CASSANPGQGLAFF. DNA for the CDR3: TGTGCCAGTAGTGCAAATCCGGGACAGGGCCTAGCTTTCTTT.

This sequence joins TRBV20-1 and TRBJ2-7; D may be TRBD1 (5 bases). The CDR3 has 11 amino acids. Trimming cost V 6 bases and J 7 bases, with 13 bases left between them. The germline V gene encodes CDR1 DFQATT and CDR2 SNEGSKA (reference sequence). The CDR3 loop is CSATVKGEQYF. CDR3 nucleotides: TGCAGTGCAACGGTCAAGGGGGAGCAGTACTTC.

This chain uses TRBV20-1 with TRBJ2-5; 14 bases agree with TRBD2. Germline CDR1 reads DFQATT; CDR2 reads SNEGSKA (reference sequence). The CDR3 length is 14 residues. Trimming removed 4 bases from V and 5 bases from J; junction bases left unmatched: 3. Here the CDR3 reads CSAMGLAGVETQYF. CDR3 in DNA: TGCAGTGCTATGGGACTAGCGGGAGTGGAGACCCAGTACTTC.

The chain combines TRBV6-2 or TRBV6-3 with TRBJ2-7; D not certain. In germline, CDR1 is MNHEY, CDR2 SVGEGT. V was trimmed by 5 bases and J by 7 bases, leaving 12 bases between them. There are 12 residues in the CDR3. DNA for the CDR3: TGTGCCAGCAGTCGTGTACCCTTGGAGCAGTACTTC. Amino acids: CASSRVPLEQYF.

The rearrangement uses TRBV7-6 and TRBJ2-1; D may be TRBD1 or TRBD2 (5 bases each). Trimming stripped 3 bases from V and 1 base from J, with 16 bases between. The CDR3 is 17 residues long. Germline V gives CDR1 SGHVS, CDR2 FNYEAQ. CDR3 sequence (DNA): TGTGCCAGCAGCTTGAGCCTCCGGGACGGGTCCTACAATGAGCAGTTCTTC. Translated, it gives CASSLSLRDGSYNEQFF.

J is TRBJ2-1 and V is TRBV28, with a weak D call TRBD2 (5 bases). Trimming pared 10 bases from V and 10 bases from J, leaving 17 bases between. This CDR3 spans 12 amino acids. CDR1 MDHEN and CDR2 SYDVKM come from the germline V gene. Here the CDR3 DNA reads TGTGCCACCGACCTACGGAGGAGGGAGCAGTTCTTC. This encodes CATDLRRREQFF.

This clonotype was seen only a few times. The chain recombines TRBV11-3 with TRBJ2-1, with D perhaps matching TRBD2 (5 bases). The germline V gene encodes CDR1 SGHNT and CDR2 YENEEA. With 5 bases removed from V and 0 bases from J, the gap between germline ends came to 14 bases. CDR3 length: 16 amino acids. The CDR3 bases are TGTGCCAGCAGCCCACGACTTGGGAGCTCCTACAATGAGCAGTTCTTC. It translates to CASSPRLGSSYNEQFF. The variable domain in full, completed from reference TRBV11-3 and TRBJ2-1, reads EAGVVQSPRYKIIEKKQPVAFWCNPISGHNTLYWYLQNLGQGPELLIRYENEEAVDDSQLPKDRFSAERLKGVDSTLKIQPAELGDSAVYLCASSPRLGSSYNEQFFGPGTRLTVL.

In its sample, this clonotype was seen a few times. CDR3: CASSPISGTGLGEQYF. In nucleotides, the CDR3 is TGTGCCAGCAGCCCCATTAGTGGGACAGGGCTTGGGGAGCAGTACTTC. V gene TRBV7-6 combines with J gene TRBJ2-7; 9 bases align to TRBD1. After removal of 5 bases from V and 7 bases from J, the junction contained 15 bases not matched to a gene. The CDR3 has 16 amino acids. Germline values: CDR1 SGHVS, CDR2 FNYEAQ.

This chain connects TRBV29-1 to TRBJ1-3; no definite D call. V lost 6 bases and J 4 bases, leaving 13 bases between the germline ends. Per germline, CDR1 SQVTM and CDR2 ANQGSEA. There are 13 residues in the CDR3. CDR3 protein: CSVVDGPGNTIYF. The CDR3 DNA follows: TGCAGCGTCGTGGACGGACCAGGAAACACCATATATTTT.

The V gene is TRBV12-3 or TRBV12-4, the J gene TRBJ2-3; a weak D match, TRBD2 (5 bases). This CDR3 is built from 14 residues. V lost 5 bases and J lost 8, with 17 bases in between. The chain's CDR3 is CASSPEVRLGTQYF. The DNA of the CDR3 is TGTGCCAGCAGTCCGGAGGTTCGGTTAGGTACGCAGTATTTT.

This clonotype was picked up a small number of times. The chain uses TRBV20-1 and TRBJ2-7, with D possibly matching TRBD2 (6 bases). Germline CDR1 DFQATT, CDR2 SNEGSKA (reference sequence). The CDR3 is 15 amino acids. V was shortened by 2 bases and J by 1 base, with 15 bases between the two germline ends. The CDR3 loop reads CSARRASGLSYEQYF. In DNA, the CDR3 is TGCAGTGCTAGAAGGGCCAGCGGGCTTTCCTACGAGCAGTACTTC.

The V call is TRBV11-2, the J call TRBJ2-7; D is ambiguous. Per the germline V gene, CDR1 is SGHAT and CDR2 is FQNNGV. This CDR3 is built from 13 residues. The germline V and J ends were trimmed by 4 bases and 12 bases, with 19 bases remaining between them. DNA of the CDR3: TGTGCCAGCAGCTGGGAAGGCCTACTGCGCACGTACTTC. It specifies CASSWEGLLRTYF. Complete variable domain (other parts from reference TRBV11-2 and TRBJ2-7): EAGVAQSPRYKIIEKRQSVAFWCNPISGHATLYWYQQILGQGPKLLIQFQNNGVVDDSQLPKDRFSAERLKGVDSTLKIQPAKLEDSAVYLCASSWEGLLRTYFGPGTRLTVT.

This clonotype occurred many times. The rearrangement uses TRBV7-4 and TRBJ2-7; 7 nucleotides align to TRBD1. The J segment lost 1 base and the V segment lost 5 bases, leaving 8 bases of the junction unmatched. There are 15 residues in the CDR3. Germline CDR1 and CDR2: SGHVT and SQSDAQ. The DNA for the CDR3 is TGTGCCAGCAGCGGGTTACAGGGGATTTCCTACGAGCAGTACTTC. It encodes CASSGLQGISYEQYF.

The V gene is TRBV3-1, the J gene TRBJ2-3; 10 bases are a match to TRBD2. V shed 3 bases, J shed 5 bases, and the junction held 8 bases outside the gene matches. Per germline, CDR1 LGHDT and CDR2 YNNKEL (reference sequence). The CDR3 totals 16 residues. Here the CDR3 DNA reads TGTGCCAGCAGCCAGCGAACTAGCGGGAATATAGATACGCAGTATTTT. Its translation: CASSQRTSGNIDTQYF.

The rearrangement joins TRBV4-3 to TRBJ1-2, with TRBD1 matching 8 bases. Trimming at V came to 4 bases and at J to 1 base, leaving 5 bases not matched to a gene. The CDR3 has 15 amino acids. In germline, CDR1 is LGHNA, CDR2 YSLEER. The DNA for the CDR3 is TGCGCCAGCAGCCCAGGACAGGGCGGTAACTATGGCTACACCTTC. Its translation: CASSPGQGGNYGYTF.

There are many counts of this clonotype. The V gene is TRBV30, the J gene TRBJ2-2; D uncertain. V gave up 0 bases and J gave up 4 bases, with 18 bases separating them. CDR3 length: 17 amino acids. Germline V gene data show CDR1 as GTSNPN and CDR2 as SVGIG (reference sequence). The CDR3 reads CAWSVRVWLESTGELFF. The CDR3 nucleotides are TGTGCCTGGAGTGTACGGGTATGGCTAGAAAGCACCGGGGAGCTGTTTTTT.

This clonotype was picked up many times. The chain employs TRBV5-1 and TRBJ2-1, with a possible D match to TRBD2 (5 bases). The CDR3 extends over 13 amino acids. CDR1 and CDR2 (germline): SGHRS, YFSETQ. V shed 5 bases and J shed 8 bases, with 14 bases lying between them. This CDR3 is CASSPRGSDEQFF. The CDR3 nucleotides are TGCGCCAGCAGTCCCCGGGGATCGGATGAGCAGTTCTTC.

The gene calls are TRBV27 and TRBJ2-4; possibly TRBD1 or TRBD2 for D (5 bases each). The CDR3 is 15 residues long. Germline loops: CDR1 MNHEY, CDR2 SMNVEV (reference sequence). The V gene lost 3 bases and the J gene lost 2 bases, with 11 bases spanning the gap. CDR3 protein: CASSFRDVTKNIQYF. CDR3 nucleotides: TGTGCCAGCAGTTTTCGGGACGTAACCAAAAACATTCAGTACTTC.